Listed here is a single T cell receptor beta chain. Germline lookup yields CDR1 SQVTM and CDR2 ANQGSEA. This CDR3 has 18 residues. The germline V and J ends were trimmed by 2 bases and 1 base, with 24 bases remaining between them. The data are from a study of blood T cells in healthy people across ages. For the second PCR, which ran for roughly 6 to 11 cycles, a sample-barcoded 5' primer and a J-beta primer mix were used. From the 5' RACE reads, TCRdb called clonotypes with MiXCR, one entry per CDR3 protein. This table holds hundreds of thousands of distinct CDR3 sequences, 20% to 30% found once. The same sample was also studied in work on T cells of mothers and their children. As reported in that work: Each child contributed about 3 million TCR beta CDR3 reads, while each mother contributed over 8 million.

This TCR came from a boy aged 10-17 years in good health. The chain recombines TRBV29-1 with TRBJ2-7; D unclear. Input material: blood. The CDR3: CSVESVIGRPTGSYEQYF. The CDR3 DNA reads TGCAGCGTTGAAAGTGTTATCGGGCGGCCCACCGGATCCTACGAGCAGTACTTC.